The 25 T cell receptor beta chains below were found in one sample sequenced in a study of cytomegalovirus exposure and HLA in healthy donors (dated by TCRdb to the late 2010s). The library was prepared using the immunoSEQ multiplex PCR assay. For the multiplex PCR, a mixture combining 60 forward primers for TCR Vbeta segments and 13 reverse primers for TCR Jbeta segments was used. TCRdb's version of the immuneACCESS table is confined to in-frame rearrangements and falls short of the full clone set. An unresolved V gene accounts for under half of the shortfall where checked; the remainder is of unknown origin. This sample lists about 120,000 clones; over 60% were detected once. The biggest ten clones account for 9.5% to 12% of the sample. The specimen was PBMCs. The receptors stem from a man between 35 and 55 years old in good health and CMV-seropositive.

The J gene is TRBJ1-2, the V gene TRBV27, with D possibly matching TRBD1 (5 bases). The V end lost 6 bases, the J end lost 1 base, and 6 bases lay between the germline ends. CDR1 and CDR2 from the germline V gene are MNHEY and SMNVEV (reference sequence). CDR3 length: 12 amino acids. As DNA, the CDR3 is TGTGCCAGCAGGGGACTTAACTATGGCTACACCTTC. Its translation: CASRGLNYGYTF.

The CDR3 nucleotides read TGTGCCAGCAGTTACGAACAGGGGTCAGATACGCAGTATTTT. Protein: CASSYEQGSDTQYF. The chain joins TRBV6-5 to TRBJ2-3, with 7 bases fitting TRBD1. The length of the CDR3 is 14 residues. Germline V CDR1 and CDR2: MNHEY, SVGAGI. V trimming: 2 bases; J trimming: 4 bases; junction bases outside the gene matches: 3.

The chain links TRBV9 to TRBJ2-1; D is unclear. The CDR3 length is 12 residues. The V gene lost 1 base and the J gene lost 10 bases, with 9 bases spanning the gap. Germline V gene data show CDR1 as SGDLS and CDR2 as YYNGEE. The CDR3 region is CASSVFGYEQFF. DNA for the CDR3: TGTGCCAGCAGCGTATTCGGGTACGAGCAGTTCTTC.

V and J are TRBV28 and TRBJ1-5; possibly TRBD1 for D (6 bases). V was shortened by 2 bases and J by 4 bases, with 21 bases between the two germline ends. Germline assignment: CDR1 MDHEN and CDR2 SYDVKM. The CDR3 spans 18 residues. Here the CDR3 DNA reads TGTGCCAGCAGTTTACTTCGGGGGGCCCGACGGTGGAATCAGCCCCAGCATTTT. It encodes CASSLLRGARRWNQPQHF.

Turning to this clone: At one end, the junction sequence differs from germline, possibly due to a read error. The chain is built from TRBV4-1 and TRBJ1-1; a possible D gene is TRBD1 (6 bases). CDR1 is MGHRA, CDR2 YSYEKL, per germline. The CDR3 is 12 residues long. CDR3 nucleotide sequence: TGCGCGGGCCAGACCGGGACAAACGGACCGCAGTTT. Amino acid sequence: CAGQTGTNGPQF.

In DNA form, the CDR3 reads TGTGCCAGCAGCGACGGGACAGGGTACTACCAAGAGACCCAGTACTTC. This sequence encodes CASSDGTGYYQETQYF. The chain uses TRBV9 and TRBJ2-5, with 9 bases identical to TRBD1. Per the germline V gene, CDR1 is SGDLS and CDR2 is YYNGEE. CDR3 length: 16 amino acids. V lost 3 bases to trimming and J lost 0 bases; unmatched junction nucleotides: 6. Supplemented by reference TRBV9 and TRBJ2-5, the full variable domain reads DSGVTQTPKHLITATGQRVTLRCSPRSGDLSVYWYQQSLDQGLQFLIQYYNGEERAKGNILERFSAQQFPDLHSELNLSSLELGDSALYFCASSDGTGYYQETQYFGPGTRLLVL.

This clone has only a few counts. The V call is TRBV9, the J call TRBJ2-5, with TRBD2 matching over 10 bases. This CDR3 is 17 amino acids long. V shed 3 bases and J 2 bases; nucleotides not matched to a gene: 10. Germline CDR1 is SGDLS and CDR2 is YYNGEE. DNA of the CDR3: TGTGCCAGCAGCGCCCGGGGGTTAGCGGGGGGACAAGAGACCCAGTACTTC. Its protein is CASSARGLAGGQETQYF.

This clone has just a few counts. This rearrangement joins TRBV9 to TRBJ2-3; 9 bases fit TRBD2. The CDR3 consists of 15 residues. The V gene's germline CDR1 is SGDLS and CDR2 YYNGEE. V gave up 4 bases and J gave up 8 bases; unmatched junction bases: 11. CDR3 residues: CASSSEAGGPSTQYF. Written as DNA, the CDR3 is TGTGCCAGCAGCTCCGAGGCGGGGGGGCCGAGTACGCAGTATTTT.

This chain uses TRBV4-3 with TRBJ2-7; 11 positions match TRBD2. Per the germline V gene, CDR1 is LGHNA and CDR2 is YSLEER. CDR3 length equals 18 residues. Unmatched junction bases numbered 10, after V lost 0 bases and J lost 3 bases. CDR3 DNA sequence: TGCGCCAGCAGCCAAGATCCACTAGCGGGGGCCTTGGGCTACGAGCAGTACTTC. This encodes CASSQDPLAGALGYEQYF.

This clone was recorded a few times. The chain couples TRBV6-4 to TRBJ1-4; D remains ambiguous. Germline loops: CDR1 MRHNA, CDR2 SNTAGT. V lost 5 bases and J 2 bases, leaving 6 bases between the germline ends. The CDR3 totals 13 residues. The DNA for the CDR3 is TGTGCCAGCAGTTCGAGGACTAATGAAAAACTGTTTTTT. It is translated as CASSSRTNEKLFF.

The rearrangement links TRBV9 to TRBJ2-2; 11 bases align to TRBD1. This CDR3 contains 18 residues. Losses at the gene ends were 3 bases for V and 6 bases for J; bases not matched to a gene: 13. Germline CDR1 SGDLS, CDR2 YYNGEE. This chain's CDR3 is CASSAPRTGGDRSGELFF. The CDR3 DNA follows: TGTGCCAGCAGCGCCCCTAGGACAGGGGGCGATAGATCCGGGGAGCTGTTTTTT.

This chain joins TRBV7-9 and TRBJ2-5; TRBD2 matches 7 bases. CDR1 SEHNR and CDR2 FQNEAQ come from the germline V gene (reference sequence). V gave up 5 bases and J gave up 0 bases; unmatched junction bases: 3. The CDR3 has 14 amino acids. The chain's CDR3 is CASSPGGYQETQYF. CDR3 in DNA: TGTGCCAGCAGCCCCGGGGGGTACCAAGAGACCCAGTACTTC.

This rearrangement joins TRBV18 to TRBJ2-7; unclear D gene. The CDR3 contains 15 residues. V lost 0 bases and J 3 bases, leaving 12 bases between the germline ends. The germline gives CDR1 KGHSH, CDR2 LQKENI. The CDR3 DNA sequence: TGTGCCAGCTCACCACCGATCCCAGGTCGCTACGAGCAGTACTTC. As protein: CASSPPIPGRYEQYF.

V gene TRBV4-1 combines with J gene TRBJ1-6; D ambiguous. The V gene lost 1 base and the J gene lost 7 bases, with 5 bases spanning the gap. The CDR3 contains 13 residues. From germline, CDR1 is MGHRA and CDR2 YSYEKL. The CDR3 DNA sequence: TGCGCCAGCAGCCAAGTTATGAATTCACCCCTCCACTTT. It specifies CASSQVMNSPLHF.

This chain links TRBV9 with TRBJ1-5, with D possibly matching TRBD1 (6 bases). Per the germline V gene, CDR1 is SGDLS and CDR2 is YYNGEE. The CDR3 spans 14 residues. Trimming pared 7 bases from V and 5 bases from J, leaving 16 bases between. DNA for the CDR3: TGTGCCAGCGGGAAAGGGGGAGAGGATCAGCCCCAGCATTTT. It is translated as CASGKGGEDQPQHF.

In its sample, this clone was seen once. V and J are TRBV28 and TRBJ2-2; 7 bases align to TRBD1. The germline V gene has CDR1 MDHEN and CDR2 SYDVKM. This CDR3 has 15 amino acids. The junction had 7 bases not matched to a gene; V was cut back by 5 bases and J by 4 bases. CDR3 residues: CASSIDRVGTGELFF. CDR3 nucleotide sequence: TGTGCCAGCAGTATTGACAGGGTTGGCACCGGGGAGCTGTTTTTT.

The chain uses TRBV29-1 and TRBJ1-5; TRBD1 might be the D (6 bases). Trimming took 5 bases from V and 7 from J, leaving 15 bases between them. CDR1 is SQVTM and CDR2 is ANQGSEA in the germline V gene. The CDR3 runs to 13 residues. In DNA, the CDR3 is TGCAGCGTTTCACAGGGTGCCGAGCAGCCCCAGCATTTT. Protein sequence: CSVSQGAEQPQHF.

V gene TRBV6-1 combines with J gene TRBJ2-2; TRBD2 might be the D (6 bases). The CDR3 has 12 residues. Germline V gene sequence: CDR1 MNHNS, CDR2 SASEGT. V lost 10 bases to trimming and J lost 7 bases, with 13 bases between them. The CDR3 bases are TGTGCCACCGGCCGGAGGGTCGGGGAGCTGTTTTTT. This sequence encodes CATGRRVGELFF.

The V gene is TRBV11-2, the J gene TRBJ2-3, with TRBD1 as a possible D gene (5 bases). The V end lost 2 bases, the J end lost 0 bases, and 12 bases lay between the germline ends. The CDR3 loop spans 16 amino acids. Per germline, CDR1 SGHAT and CDR2 FQNNGV. The CDR3, as DNA: TGTGCCAGCAGCTTAACAGGCAGCACTAGCACAGATACGCAGTATTTT. Amino acid sequence: CASSLTGSTSTDTQYF.

The CDR3: CASSSSRGGTGGPDTQYF. As DNA, the CDR3 is TGTGCCAGCAGCTCGTCCAGGGGGGGGACAGGGGGACCAGATACGCAGTATTTT. The chain is built from TRBV7-2 and TRBJ2-3; TRBD1 aligns across 11 bases. CDR3 length: 18 residues. V was pared by 4 bases and J by 4 bases, with 13 bases of the junction left unmatched. In germline, CDR1 is SGHTA, CDR2 FQGNSA. Full variable domain (rest looked up from reference TRBV7-2 and TRBJ2-3): GAGVSQSPSNKVTEKGKDVELRCDPISGHTALYWYRQSLGQGLEFLIYFQGNSAPDKSGLPSDRFSAERTGGSVSTLTIQRTQQEDSAVYLCASSSSRGGTGGPDTQYFGPGTRLTVL.

CDR3 DNA: TGTGCCAGCTCAAGACTAGCGGGGGGGGATGAGCAGTTCTTC. The encoded protein is CASSRLAGGDEQFF. The gene calls are TRBV27 and TRBJ2-1; 14 bases line up with TRBD2. There are 14 residues in the CDR3. After removal of 8 bases from V and 8 bases from J, the junction contained 5 bases not matched to a gene. Germline V gives CDR1 MNHEY, CDR2 SMNVEV (reference sequence).

In regard to this clone: This sample includes further DNA sequences coding for the same CDR3. The V call is TRBV6-5, the J call TRBJ1-1; 7 bases are a match to TRBD1. The CDR3 spans 14 residues. Germline assignment: CDR1 MNHEY and CDR2 SVGAGI. V lost 4 bases to trimming and J lost 1 base; unmatched junction nucleotides: 3. The CDR3 DNA reads TGTGCCAGCAGTTTGTACAGGGGGAACACTGAAGCTTTCTTT. It is translated as CASSLYRGNTEAFF.

This chain links TRBV19 with TRBJ2-3, with 9 bases aligning to TRBD1. Germline-derived CDR1 and CDR2 are LNHDA and SQIVND (reference sequence). With V trimmed by 8 bases and J by 4 bases, 7 bases remained unmatched. This CDR3 has 14 amino acids. The CDR3 protein is CASGRQGVADTQYF. The DNA for the CDR3 is TGTGCCAGTGGTCGACAGGGGGTGGCAGATACGCAGTATTTT.

The V gene is TRBV27, the J gene TRBJ2-7, with 7 nucleotides matching TRBD1. V lost 5 bases, J lost 3 bases, and 22 bases stayed unmatched. Germline V gene data show CDR1 as MNHEY and CDR2 as SMNVEV (reference sequence). This CDR3 has 19 amino acids. CDR3 in amino acids: CASSPKPGTETFSDYEQYF. In DNA form, the CDR3 reads TGTGCCAGCAGTCCAAAGCCTGGGACAGAGACCTTTTCGGACTACGAGCAGTACTTC.

The genes are TRBV9 and TRBJ1-6; the match to TRBD1 covers 7 bases. The junction had 5 bases not matched to a gene; V was cut back by 0 bases and J by 8 bases. Germline V CDR1 and CDR2: SGDLS, YYNGEE. The CDR3 runs to 15 residues. The CDR3 region is CASSVGGGTDSPLHF. CDR3 nucleotide sequence: TGTGCCAGCAGCGTAGGAGGGGGGACAGATTCACCCCTCCACTTT.